This T cell receptor (beta chain) was obtained from a study of T cell responses to AZD1222 COVID-19 vaccine (dated by TCRdb to about 2021). In terms of the full investigation: AZD1222 recipients whose second dose came at about 4 weeks and those whose second dose came at about 12 weeks were combined into one group, since spike-specific TCR depth and breadth did not differ between the two schedules. A total of approximately 250 trial participants underwent TCR sequencing, of whom more than 200 had received two doses of AZD1222 and approximately 26 had received two doses of the MenACWY control vaccine. Trial participants were enrolled into age subgroups of 18-55, 56-69 and 70-plus years, which contained 148, 28 and 57 TCR-sequenced participants, respectively. The full study reports these points: Conclusions about previously exposed vaccinees are limited, since just five or six AZD1222 recipients were seropositive for SARS-CoV-2 at baseline. After two AZD1222 doses, both the breadth and the depth of spike-specific TCRs were significantly higher than at day 0 and than in MenACWY recipients. The 56-69-year group was small, and its depth increase did not reach significance, likely because of low power. CD4 TCRs associated with the vaccine covered the entire spike protein, and the dominant responses were in regions 160-218 and 743-854. Participants were mostly white British, with more females than males. The authors suggested clonal diversity may have been underestimated. Epitopes outside the regions mutated in the B.1.351 and B.1.1.7 variants were reportedly recognized by nearly half of the unique spike-specific TCRs. Because no samples from the day 14 peak response were available, repertoires could be characterized only after the peak T cell response.

The CDR3 regions of human TCRbeta chains were subjected to immunosequencing. As for the authors' bioinformatics: TCRs in the repertoires were matched against a reference library of SARS-CoV-2-specific TCRs that had been generated with the MIRA antigen-specificity platform. Breadth meant the fraction of unique TCRs that were SARS-CoV-2-associated, whereas depth meant the fraction of total T cells that were SARS-CoV-2-associated. Using the MIRA data, each spike-specific TCR was assigned both to the spike region to which the TCR was reactive and to a CD4 or CD8 class. Log10-transformed breadth and depth values were compared by one-way ANOVA with Sidak's multiple comparisons tests. The table was pulled from immuneACCESS by TCRdb, which kept in-frame rearrangements only. Such tables lose some clones; where checked, under half of the loss comes from unresolved V genes, and the rest has no known cause. For V, J and clone size, that table is used; D and trimming come from the DNA. This sample gives around 130,000 clones in total; 70% to 90% of them show up just once. The ten largest account for roughly 3.8% of the sample.

The CDR3 goes from the cysteine to the phenylalanine over 19 residues. Of all the DNA, just the CDR3 is kept, 57 bases in frame from base 1. The germline V gene encodes CDR1 SGHTA and CDR2 FQGNSA. Trimming costs V 2 bases and J 3 bases, and their ends lie 23 bases apart. This clone came up once. Its binding antigen is unknown. Per-base qualities were not stored, and no clone one base away is much larger. The time point label of this sample denotes: baseline before first vaccination. Samples from vaccinated people were obtained from the UK trials COV001 and COV002, which included a single-blind randomized controlled phase 2/3 trial of AZD1222 (ChAdOx1 nCoV-19) in healthy adults. Trial participant PBMC samples were collected at day 0 and day 28 after the second dose for TCRbeta chain sequencing.

The chain couples TRBV7-2 to TRBJ1-3, and the D gene may be TRBD1, 6 bases matching. The sequence was obtained from an adult in good health. The starting material was peripheral blood, obtained on day 0 of AZD1222 vaccination. The encoded CDR3 is CASSLFGGPGQGNGNTIYF. In nucleotide form, the sequence is TGTGCCAGCAGCTTATTTGGGGGTCCAGGGCAGGGGAATGGAAACACCATATATTTT.